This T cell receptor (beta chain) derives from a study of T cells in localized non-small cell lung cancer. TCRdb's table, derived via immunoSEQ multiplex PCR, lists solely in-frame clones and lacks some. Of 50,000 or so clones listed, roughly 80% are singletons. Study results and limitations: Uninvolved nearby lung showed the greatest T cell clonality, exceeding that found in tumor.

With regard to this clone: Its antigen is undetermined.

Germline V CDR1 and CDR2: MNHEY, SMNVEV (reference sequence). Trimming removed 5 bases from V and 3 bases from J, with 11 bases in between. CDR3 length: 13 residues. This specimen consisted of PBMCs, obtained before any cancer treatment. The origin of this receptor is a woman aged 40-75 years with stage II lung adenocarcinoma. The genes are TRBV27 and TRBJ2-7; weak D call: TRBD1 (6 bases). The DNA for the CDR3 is TGTGCCAGCAGTATGCAGGGGATCTACGAGCAGTACTTC. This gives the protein CASSMQGIYEQYF.